A selection of T cell receptor beta chains follows, all from one sample in a study of blood T cell repertoires in COVID-19. Clones were sequenced by immunoSEQ multiplex PCR, and TCRdb holds only the in-frame ones, with some missing. The sample holds roughly 150,000 clones, 75% to 80% seen once. What was sequenced was peripheral blood. The receptor set was obtained from a woman of 80 years or more with acute or convalescent COVID-19. CDR3s include the opening cysteine and the closing phenylalanine or tryptophan. The order of the fields is V gene, clone size, J gene, D gene, CDR3 DNA, CDR3 protein. A D gene is named only where the DNA matches it firmly. Not all rows give a size; the values are once, few, many and, for expanded clones, a class.

TRBV5-1	NA	TRBJ2-7	NA	TGCGCCAGCAGCTCCCAGGACAGCTACGAGCAGTACTTC	CASSSQDSYEQYF
TRBV28	NA	TRBJ1-5	NA	TGTGCCAGCAGTTTGAGTCGGCAGGGAAATCAGCCCCAGCATTTT	CASSLSRQGNQPQHF
TRBV2	NA	TRBJ2-1	NA	TGTGCCAGCTCTGAGGGTTTCTCCTACAATGAGCAGTTCTTC	CASSEGFSYNEQFF
TRBV19	NA	TRBJ2-1	TRBD2	TGTGCCAGTAGGAGTGGGGCCTGGGAGGGTGAGCAGTTCTTC	CASRSGAWEGEQFF
TRBV18	NA	TRBJ2-1	TRBD2	TGTGCCAGCTCACCAGCGACTAGCGGTCGGGGGCAGTTCTTC	CASSPATSGRGQFF
TRBV29-1	NA	TRBJ1-2	NA	TGCAGCGTTGAAGATCCAGGGTTCTATGGCTACACCTTC	CSVEDPGFYGYTF
TRBV27	NA	TRBJ1-6	NA	TGTGCCAGCAGAAAAGGGGCTGTGAGTAATTCACCCCTCCACTTT	CASRKGAVSNSPLHF
TRBV2	NA	TRBJ1-3	NA	TGTGCTACCCGACAGGATAACTCTGGAAACACCATATATTTT	CATRQDNSGNTIYF
TRBV5-4	NA	TRBJ2-5	TRBD1	TGTGCCAGCAGCTTGGCCGGGACAGGGTGGGGAGAGACCCAGTACTTC	CASSLAGTGWGETQYF
TRBV19	NA	TRBJ2-7	TRBD2	TGTGCCAGTAGCCCCGGGACTAGCGGCCCCTACGAGCAGTACTTC	CASSPGTSGPYEQYF
TRBV6-1	NA	TRBJ1-2	NA	TGTGCCAGCAGTGATGTCAGGGTAAACTATGGCTACACCTTC	CASSDVRVNYGYTF
TRBV7-2	NA	TRBJ1-2	NA	TGTGCCAGCAGCCCAACCCCGTCTGCGGGGAACTATGGCTACACCTTC	CASSPTPSAGNYGYTF
TRBV10-2	once	TRBJ1-3	NA	TGCGCCACCTCGGACAGACTGAGGAGCTCTGGAAACACCATATATTTT	CATSDRLRSSGNTIYF
TRBV11-2	NA	TRBJ1-2	TRBD1	TGTGCCAGCAGCTTAGGGAATGTTAACAGGGGAAGCTACACCTTC	CASSLGNVNRGSYTF
TRBV30	NA	TRBJ1-1	NA	TGTGCCTGGAAAACCCAAGCCGACACTGAAGCTTTCTTT	CAWKTQADTEAFF
TRBV19	NA	TRBJ1-4	NA	TGTGCCAGTAGGGGGGGGCTGAATGAAAAACTGTTTTTT	CASRGGLNEKLFF
TRBV6-1	NA	TRBJ2-1	NA	TGTGCCAGCAGTGAAGGGGGGCCGGCCATAGAGCAGTTCTTC	CASSEGGPAIEQFF
TRBV10-2	NA	TRBJ1-6	NA	TGCGCCAGCAGTGGCAGACAGAGGGGGAGCTCCTATAATTCACCCCTCCACTTT	CASSGRQRGSSYNSPLHF
TRBV19	NA	TRBJ1-2	TRBD1	TGTGCCAGTACCCCCGCTAGTGGGTCAGGGGGCCGTGGCTACACCTTC	CASTPASGSGGRGYTF
TRBV2	once	TRBJ2-2	NA	TGTGCCAGCGAGGACAGCGCGAACACCGGGGAGCTGTTTTTT	CASEDSANTGELFF
TRBV6-6	NA	TRBJ1-1	TRBD1	TGTGCCAGCAAGGGACAGGGACGGGCTTTCTTT	CASKGQGRAFF
TRBV5-4	NA	TRBJ2-7	NA	TGTGCCAGCAGCTTGGCCGGGGTAGCTTACGAGCAGTACTTC	CASSLAGVAYEQYF
TRBV5-1	NA	TRBJ1-2	NA	TGCGCCAGCAGCTTGTCGGCCAGGGCCGATGGCTACACCTTC	CASSLSARADGYTF
TRBV30	NA	TRBJ1-2	NA	TGTGCCTGGAGTAACAGGCTTGGCTACACCTTC	CAWSNRLGYTF
TRBV28	NA	TRBJ2-2	NA	TGTGCCAGCAGTCGGAGATTCTCCACCGGGGAGCTGTTTTTT	CASSRRFSTGELFF
TRBV27	NA	TRBJ2-1	NA	TGTGCCAGCAGTTTAGACGGCGCTAGCTCCTACAATGAGCAGTTCTTC	CASSLDGASSYNEQFF
TRBV5-1	NA	TRBJ2-1	TRBD1	TGCGCCAGCAGCTCGTTAACAGGGGCCCTAGGAAATGAGCAGTTCTTC	CASSSLTGALGNEQFF
TRBV5-1	NA	TRBJ2-1	NA	TGCGCCAGCAGCCAGGGGACCTCCACCTACAATGAGCAGTTCTTC	CASSQGTSTYNEQFF
TRBV6-6	NA	TRBJ1-5	NA	TGTGCCAGCAGTGGCGAGGGGGTAAGCAATCAGCCCCAGCATTTT	CASSGEGVSNQPQHF
TRBV6-5	NA	TRBJ2-1	TRBD1	TGTGCCAGCAGCACAGGGGGTCAGCAGTTCTTC	CASSTGGQQFF
TRBV6-4	NA	TRBJ1-1	NA	TGTGCCAGCAGTGACACGGGTATGACTGAAGCTTTCTTT	CASSDTGMTEAFF
TRBV6-5	NA	TRBJ2-1	NA	TGTGCCAGCAGTCCAGGACGGGAAGTTTACAATGAGCAGTTCTTC	CASSPGREVYNEQFF
TRBV2	NA	TRBJ2-7	NA	TGTGCCAGTCAAAGTCAGGGATCCTCCTACGAGCAGTACTTC	CASQSQGSSYEQYF
TRBV6-5	NA	TRBJ1-5	TRBD1	TGTGCCAGCGTCCCCCGGACAGGGGCCGTTCAGCCCCAGCATTTT	CASVPRTGAVQPQHF
TRBV19	NA	TRBJ1-4	NA	TGTGCCAGTAGTATGAGGGCGTCGGCAACTAATGAAAAACTGTTTTTT	CASSMRASATNEKLFF
TRBV27	NA	TRBJ2-7	NA	TGTGCCAGCAGTTTGGACAGCTTATCCTACGAGCAGTACTTC	CASSLDSLSYEQYF
TRBV19	NA	TRBJ2-1	NA	TGTGCCAGTAGCCTCGTTCTGGGCAGCTCCTACAATGAGCAGTTCTTC	CASSLVLGSSYNEQFF
TRBV4-2	NA	TRBJ2-1	TRBD2	TGTGCCAGCAGCCAAGATCAGGCGGGGACTAGCGAGTACAATGAGCAGTTCTTC	CASSQDQAGTSEYNEQFF
TRBV28	NA	TRBJ1-2	NA	TGTGCCAGTACGACAGGATTGGGGGGCTACACCTTC	CASTTGLGGYTF
TRBV29-1	NA	TRBJ1-6	TRBD1	TGCAGCGTTAGACAGGGGAACGGTAATTCACCCCTCCACTTT	CSVRQGNGNSPLHF
TRBV28	NA	TRBJ2-1	TRBD1	TGTGCCAGCCGAACAGGGGCCTACAATGAGCAGTTCTTC	CASRTGAYNEQFF
TRBV9	NA	TRBJ1-1	NA	TGTGCCAGCAGCCGTCGAGGGGGCACTGAAGCTTTCTTT	CASSRRGGTEAFF